Reported below is one T cell receptor (beta chain). The antigen is not known. The data were taken from a study of OX40 agonist ivuxolimab in advanced cancers. On the study more broadly: Patients enrolled in dose escalation were diagnosed with hepatocellular carcinoma, melanoma, renal cell or head and neck cancer. Subjects had a mean age of around 63 years, with a range of 23 to 79; almost 85% were male.

Study-level results: At 0.1 to 3.0 mg/kg and by week 6, clonal expansion occurred in CD4+ and CD8+ blood T cells.

V shed 6 bases and J shed 6 bases, with 11 bases lying between them. This CDR3 has 13 residues. CDR1 LNHDA and CDR2 SQIVND come from the germline V gene (reference sequence). Blood sampling was done at baseline, cycle 4 day 1, and cycle 7 day 1. Clones were sequenced by immunoSEQ multiplex PCR, and TCRdb holds only the in-frame ones, with some missing. The sample lists 60,000 to 80,000 clones, about 81% occurring once. This sample comprised CD4+ or CD8+ T cells sorted from blood, obtained in a trial of the OX40 agonist ivuxolimab. The receptor comes from an adult with an advanced solid tumor such as melanoma, head and neck, liver or kidney cancer. The V gene is TRBV19, the J gene TRBJ2-2; tentatively, D is TRBD1 (5 bases). The CDR3 loop is CASRVGPAGELFF. CDR3 nucleotides: TGTGCCAGTAGGGTGGGGCCCGCCGGGGAGCTGTTTTTT.